This TCR beta chain derives from a study of shared clonotypes between healthy human individuals. Of note for this clone: The sample carries other DNA sequences with the same CDR3.

The length of the CDR3 is 16 residues. The V gene end was trimmed by 3 bases and the J gene end by 0 bases; junction bases not matched to a gene: 1. The germline V gene encodes CDR1 KGHSH and CDR2 LQKENI. Data came from immunoSEQ multiplex PCR; TCRdb stores just in-frame clones and leaves some out. The sample holds nearly 1,000,000 clones, 76% seen once. Recent acute infections and vaccinations were absent in the healthy HIV-negative adult donors. Sequencing was done on a sample of memory CD4+ T cells sorted from blood. Subset noted: CD45RA-negative fraction. The rearrangement links TRBV18 to TRBJ2-6, with 8 bases aligning to TRBD1. This TCR derives from a man aged 18 to 29 in good health. CDR3 amino acids: CASSPQGASGANVLTF. The CDR3 bases are TGTGCCAGCTCACCCCAGGGGGCCTCTGGGGCCAACGTCCTGACTTTC. The full variable domain, rest sourced from reference TRBV18 and TRBJ2-6, is NAGVMQNPRHLVRRRGQEARLRCSPMKGHSHVYWYRQLPEEGLKFMVYLQKENIIDESGMPKERFSAEFPKEGPSILRIQQVVRGDSAAYFCASSPQGASGANVLTFGAGSRLTVL.